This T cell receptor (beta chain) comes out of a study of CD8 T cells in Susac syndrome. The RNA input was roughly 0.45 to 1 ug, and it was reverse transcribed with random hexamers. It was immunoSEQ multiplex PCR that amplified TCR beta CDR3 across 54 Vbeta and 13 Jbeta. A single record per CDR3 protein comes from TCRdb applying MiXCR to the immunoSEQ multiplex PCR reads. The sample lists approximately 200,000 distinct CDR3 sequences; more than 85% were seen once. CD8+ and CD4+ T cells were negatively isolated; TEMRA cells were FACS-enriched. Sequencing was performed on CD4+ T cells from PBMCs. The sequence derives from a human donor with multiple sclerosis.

Here the CDR3 DNA reads TGCAGCGTTGGGACAGGGACGAACACCGGGGAGCTGTTTTTT. This codes for CSVGTGTNTGELFF. The chain recombines TRBV29-1 with TRBJ2-2, with 8 bases identical to TRBD1. Germline lookup yields CDR1 SQVTM and CDR2 ANQGSEA. V lost 4 bases, J lost 0 bases, and 1 base stayed unmatched. The CDR3 loop spans 14 amino acids.